One sample yielded the 29 T cell receptor beta chains listed below, sequenced in a study of identifying expanded T cells in peripheral blood. Libraries were prepared by immunoSEQ multiplex PCR; TCRdb keeps only in-frame clonotypes and omits some of them. The sample shows approximately 92,000 clones, 70% to 90% of them seen only once. The sequenced sample consisted of blood. These receptors came from a person aged 18-70 years in good health.

The chain couples TRBV15 to TRBJ1-3; D perhaps matches TRBD1 (5 bases). The V and J ends lost 4 bases and 2 bases respectively, with 15 bases between them. The CDR3 runs to 16 residues. Germline assignment: CDR1 LNHNV and CDR2 YYDKDF (reference sequence). The CDR3 region is CATSTEWDSAGNTIYF. The CDR3 DNA reads TGTGCCACCAGCACTGAGTGGGACTCTGCTGGAAACACCATATATTTT.

As for this clone: It is unclear where the CDR3 begins or ends on the DNA, so no DNA is shown, and the CDR3 is as TCRdb lists it. The rearrangement uses TRBV21-1 and TRBJ1-5; TRBD1 is taken as the D call from the table, unchecked against the DNA. TRBV21-1 is annotated as a pseudogene. The CDR3 has 21 residues if both end residues are counted. The chain's CDR3 is CASSKGWVGQGARWRTLPQHF.

This rearrangement joins TRBV4-1 to TRBJ2-6; D not resolved. This CDR3 is 14 amino acids long. Per the germline V gene, CDR1 is MGHRA and CDR2 is YSYEKL. Trimming pared 0 bases from V and 11 bases from J, leaving 11 bases between. CDR3 residues: CASSQDPSRDVLTF. As DNA, the CDR3 is TGCGCCAGCAGCCAAGATCCATCAAGGGACGTCCTGACTTTC.

The rearrangement joins TRBV4-1 to TRBJ1-2, with D unresolved. The CDR3 consists of 14 residues. Germline V lookup: CDR1 MGHRA, CDR2 YSYEKL. Between the trimmed V and J ends, which lost 1 base and 2 bases, there was a span of 8 bases. The CDR3 loop reads CASSQVRANYGYTF. The DNA for the CDR3 is TGCGCCAGCAGCCAAGTCAGAGCGAACTATGGCTACACCTTC.

The sample holds one count of this clone. This chain uses TRBV18 with TRBJ2-3; D possibly matches TRBD1 or TRBD2 (5 bases each). This CDR3 contains 18 residues. Per germline, CDR1 KGHSH and CDR2 LQKENI. The ends were cut back, 3 bases at V and 3 bases at J, with 22 bases in the middle. CDR3 DNA: TGTGCCAGCTCACCTCCGGGATCCGGCCAGGGTAGTACAGATACGCAGTATTTT. Translating it yields CASSPPGSGQGSTDTQYF.

The CDR3 loop is CASSLLGGASIGETQYF. CDR3 nucleotides: TGTGCCAGCAGCTTACTAGGAGGGGCCTCGATTGGAGAGACCCAGTACTTC. The chain has TRBV5-6 and TRBJ2-5; TRBD2 might be the D (6 bases). V lost 2 bases, J lost 4 bases, and 21 bases lay in between. Looked up from germline, CDR1 is SGHDT and CDR2 is YYEEEE. The CDR3 totals 17 residues.

V usage is TRBV7-8 and J usage is TRBJ1-1, with D hard to call. The V end lost 5 bases, the J end lost 10 bases, and 20 bases lay between the germline ends. The germline CDR1 and CDR2 sequences are SGHVS and FQNEAQ. The CDR3 sequence is 14 residues long. The CDR3 nucleotides read TGTGCCAGCAGCGCGGGAGGAAATATAAAAGTAGCTTTCTTT. As protein: CASSAGGNIKVAFF.

This rearrangement joins TRBV7-9 to TRBJ1-1; 7 bases match TRBD1. Germline CDR1 SEHNR, CDR2 FQNEAQ (reference sequence). CDR3 length: 14 residues. J lost 4 bases, V lost 5 bases, and 7 bases had no gene match. The CDR3 region has the DNA TGTGCCAGCAGCAGAGGGGGCCTTCCCACTGAAGCTTTCTTT. Translated, it gives CASSRGGLPTEAFF.

A single count supports this clone. The CDR3 bases are TGTGCCAGCAGCTTCTCGCCCAGGGGGCGCTTTGGGGCCTATGGCTACACCTTC. It encodes CASSFSPRGRFGAYGYTF. The chain combines TRBV11-2 with TRBJ1-2; 8 positions match TRBD1. V gave up 3 bases and J gave up 4 bases; unmatched junction bases: 16. The CDR3 is made up of 18 amino acids. Germline values: CDR1 SGHAT, CDR2 FQNNGV.

This clone was seen once. The rearrangement joins TRBV10-2 to TRBJ1-5, with D perhaps TRBD1 (5 bases). Per the germline V gene, CDR1 is WSHSY and CDR2 is SAAADI. V gave up 5 bases and J gave up 6 bases, with 17 bases separating them. This CDR3 spans 15 amino acids. The DNA for the CDR3 is TGCGCCAGCAGTCAGGCGGGGACTCGGGGTCAGCCCCAGCATTTT. Translating gives CASSQAGTRGQPQHF.

The chain carries TRBV6-1 and TRBJ2-3, with D uncertain. Germline CDR1 MNHNS, CDR2 SASEGT. Between the trimmed V and J ends, which lost 4 bases and 5 bases, there was a span of 10 bases. The CDR3 is 13 residues long. The CDR3 region has the DNA TGTGCCAGCAGTGGGGCAAGTCGAGATACGCAGTATTTT. Translated, it gives CASSGASRDTQYF.

The rearrangement links TRBV19 to TRBJ1-5, with TRBD1 as a possible D gene (6 bases). This CDR3 contains 13 residues. Germline V gives CDR1 LNHDA, CDR2 SQIVND (reference sequence). Trimming removed 3 bases from V and 5 bases from J, with 8 bases in between. CDR3 sequence (DNA): TGTGCCAGTAGTATCGGGGGGCATCAGCCCCAGCATTTT. It yields the protein CASSIGGHQPQHF.

The chain carries TRBV6-6 and TRBJ1-5; D may be TRBD1 (6 bases). Germline V gives CDR1 MNHNY, CDR2 SVGAGI (reference sequence). V dropped 5 bases and J dropped 2 bases, with 13 bases sitting between them. This CDR3 spans 15 amino acids. The chain's CDR3 is CASSPRGRGNQPQHF. The CDR3 region has the DNA TGTGCCAGCAGTCCCCGGGGGCGAGGCAATCAGCCCCAGCATTTT.

The chain recombines TRBV29-1 with TRBJ2-2; D gene uncertain. Germline assignment: CDR1 SQVTM and CDR2 ANQGSEA. The CDR3 contains 12 residues. Deletions cut 3 bases from V and 3 bases from J, with 5 bases between. CDR3 in DNA: TGCAGCGTTGATCAGGACACCGGGGAGCTGTTTTTT. Amino acid sequence: CSVDQDTGELFF.

The J gene is TRBJ1-2, the V gene TRBV19; no reliable D call. CDR1 and CDR2 from the germline V gene are LNHDA and SQIVND (reference sequence). V gave up 6 bases and J gave up 7 bases, with 18 bases separating them. The CDR3 has 14 residues. CDR3 coding DNA: TGTGCCAGTAGCTTCATATCCTTTTTGGGTGGCTACACCTTC. Translation gives CASSFISFLGGYTF.

This chain connects TRBV11-2 to TRBJ1-1; D possibly corresponds to TRBD1 (6 bases). The CDR3 has 14 amino acids. V was trimmed by 5 bases and J by 11 bases, leaving 21 bases between them. CDR1 is SGHAT, CDR2 FQNNGV, per germline. The CDR3 here is CASSAFRDTTRAFF. The CDR3 DNA follows: TGTGCCAGCAGCGCATTCCGGGACACAACTCGGGCTTTCTTT. The full variable domain, its missing parts supplied by reference TRBV11-2 and TRBJ1-1, is EAGVAQSPRYKIIEKRQSVAFWCNPISGHATLYWYQQILGQGPKLLIQFQNNGVVDDSQLPKDRFSAERLKGVDSTLKIQPAKLEDSAVYLCASSAFRDTTRAFFGQGTRLTVV.

The CDR3 sequence: CAWSGMGPRQGTEAFF. CDR3 nucleotide sequence: TGTGCCTGGAGCGGGATGGGTCCCCGCCAGGGCACTGAAGCTTTCTTT. The rearrangement links TRBV30 to TRBJ1-1; the D gene is possibly TRBD1 (5 bases). The V gene's germline CDR1 is GTSNPN and CDR2 SVGIG (reference sequence). The CDR3 runs 16 residues. V lost 3 bases, J lost 4 bases, and 21 bases lay in between.

With respect to this clone: Compared with germline, one end of the junction differs, possibly owing to a read error. The chain links TRBV7-2 to TRBJ1-6, with D tentatively TRBD1 (6 bases). This CDR3 has 16 residues. Germline V gene lookup returns CDR1 SGHTA and CDR2 FQGNSA. The CDR3 region is CASSSSPTGSNSPLHF. CDR3 sequence (DNA): TGCGCCAGCAGCTCCAGTCCCACAGGGTCTAATTCACCCCTCCACTTT.

This clone occurred once. The chain recombines TRBV18 with TRBJ1-2; 9 bases are shared with TRBD1. This CDR3 comprises 15 residues. Germline values: CDR1 KGHSH, CDR2 LQKENI. Trimming cost V 3 bases and J 5 bases; bases outside gene matches: 7. CDR3 in DNA: TGTGCCAGCTCACCCCCGGGACAGGGTCCATATGGCTACACCTTC. Protein: CASSPPGQGPYGYTF. The full variable domain, rest sourced from reference TRBV18 and TRBJ1-2, is NAGVMQNPRHLVRRRGQEARLRCSPMKGHSHVYWYRQLPEEGLKFMVYLQKENIIDESGMPKERFSAEFPKEGPSILRIQQVVRGDSAAYFCASSPPGQGPYGYTFGSGTRLTVV.

V is TRBV11-3 and J is TRBJ2-3, with D possibly being TRBD2 (5 bases). Germline loops: CDR1 SGHNT, CDR2 YENEEA. Trimming removed 1 base from V and 6 bases from J, with 5 bases in between. The CDR3 spans 12 residues. DNA of the CDR3: TGTGCCAGCAGCTTAGGCGGGGATACGCAGTATTTT. This gives the protein CASSLGGDTQYF. Complete variable domain (other parts from reference TRBV11-3 and TRBJ2-3): EAGVVQSPRYKIIEKKQPVAFWCNPISGHNTLYWYLQNLGQGPELLIRYENEEAVDDSQLPKDRFSAERLKGVDSTLKIQPAELGDSAVYLCASSLGGDTQYFGPGTRLTVL.

The chain is built from TRBV6-1 and TRBJ2-1, with D possibly matching TRBD2 (6 bases). Trimming cost V 4 bases and J 0 bases, with 10 bases left between them. Looked up from germline, CDR1 is MNHNS and CDR2 is SASEGT. The CDR3 extends over 15 amino acids. CDR3 in DNA: TGTGCCAGCAGTGGACCGGGAGCCTCCTACAATGAGCAGTTCTTC. This codes for CASSGPGASYNEQFF.

The rearrangement links TRBV6-5 to TRBJ2-7, with TRBD1 matching over 8 bases. V lost 5 bases to trimming and J lost 2 bases; unmatched junction nucleotides: 8. CDR3 size: 15 residues. CDR1 is MNHEY and CDR2 is SVGAGI in the germline V gene. The CDR3 DNA reads TGTGCCAGCAGTAAAAACCCAGGGGGCCCCTACGAGCAGTACTTC. It specifies CASSKNPGGPYEQYF.

The sample holds one count of this clone. The rearrangement links TRBV2 to TRBJ1-2, with TRBD1 matching 8 bases. The V segment lost 7 bases and the J segment 2 bases; nucleotides outside the gene matches: 6. CDR3 length equals 14 residues. Germline V gene sequence: CDR1 SNHLY, CDR2 FYNNEI. The CDR3 DNA follows: TGTGCCAGCACCTGGACAGGGCCCAACTATGGCTACACCTTC. This translates into CASTWTGPNYGYTF.

The V call is TRBV4-1, the J call TRBJ2-1; D is uncertain. Germline V gene sequence: CDR1 MGHRA, CDR2 YSYEKL. This CDR3 spans 16 amino acids. The germline V and J ends were trimmed by 2 bases and 9 bases, with 20 bases remaining between them. In DNA form, the CDR3 reads TGCGCCAGCAGCCAACCAGGACGGTTGGTTATAGGTGAGCAGTTCTTC. The encoded protein is CASSQPGRLVIGEQFF.

The chain combines TRBV27 with TRBJ2-1; 11 bases fit TRBD1. This CDR3 is 16 amino acids long. CDR1 is MNHEY and CDR2 is SMNVEV in the germline V gene (reference sequence). J was trimmed by 7 bases and V by 0 bases; bases with no gene match: 5. The CDR3 region is CASSLSDRGRGNEQFF. CDR3 sequence (DNA): TGTGCCAGCAGTTTATCGGACAGGGGGCGAGGGAATGAGCAGTTCTTC.

Turning to this clone: The same CDR3 can be traced to other DNA sequences in this sample. V usage is TRBV5-8 and J usage is TRBJ1-5, with 7 bases lining up with TRBD1. Germline V CDR1 and CDR2: SGHTS, YDEGEE. With V trimmed by 4 bases and J by 0 bases, 7 bases remained unmatched. The CDR3 loop spans 16 amino acids. CDR3 sequence reads: CASSPGQVYSNQPQHF. The CDR3 DNA follows: TGTGCCAGCAGCCCCGGACAGGTTTATAGCAATCAGCCCCAGCATTTT. The full variable domain, rest sourced from reference TRBV5-8 and TRBJ1-5, is EAGVTQSPTHLIKTRGQQATLRCSPISGHTSVYWYQQALGLGLQFLLWYDEGEERNRGNFPPRFSGRQFPNYSSELNVNALELEDSALYLCASSPGQVYSNQPQHFGDGTRLSIL.

V gene TRBV28 combines with J gene TRBJ1-5; tentatively, D is TRBD1 (6 bases). The V gene lost 5 bases and the J gene lost 7 bases, with 18 bases spanning the gap. The germline CDR1 and CDR2 sequences are MDHEN and SYDVKM. The CDR3 is made up of 15 amino acids. The CDR3 DNA follows: TGTGCCAGCAGTCCCTCAGGGGCCTGGGACCAGCCCCAGCATTTT. This gives the protein CASSPSGAWDQPQHF.

This clone occurred a few times. This chain uses TRBV18 with TRBJ1-1; weak D call: TRBD1 (5 bases). Germline CDR1 and CDR2: KGHSH and LQKENI. The length of the CDR3 is 14 residues. V was shortened by 1 base and J by 11 bases, with 17 bases between the two germline ends. CDR3 in amino acids: CASSPRDEQIGAFF. The DNA for the CDR3 is TGTGCCAGCTCACCACGGGACGAACAAATTGGGGCTTTCTTT.

The rearrangement uses TRBV2 and TRBJ2-3, with D possibly matching TRBD1 (5 bases). The germline V gene encodes CDR1 SNHLY and CDR2 FYNNEI. CDR3 length: 15 amino acids. Trimming pared 0 bases from V and 3 bases from J, leaving 10 bases between. The CDR3 DNA sequence: TGTGCCAGCAGTGAAGCGCTCAGGGTGACAGATACGCAGTATTTT. Protein: CASSEALRVTDTQYF.